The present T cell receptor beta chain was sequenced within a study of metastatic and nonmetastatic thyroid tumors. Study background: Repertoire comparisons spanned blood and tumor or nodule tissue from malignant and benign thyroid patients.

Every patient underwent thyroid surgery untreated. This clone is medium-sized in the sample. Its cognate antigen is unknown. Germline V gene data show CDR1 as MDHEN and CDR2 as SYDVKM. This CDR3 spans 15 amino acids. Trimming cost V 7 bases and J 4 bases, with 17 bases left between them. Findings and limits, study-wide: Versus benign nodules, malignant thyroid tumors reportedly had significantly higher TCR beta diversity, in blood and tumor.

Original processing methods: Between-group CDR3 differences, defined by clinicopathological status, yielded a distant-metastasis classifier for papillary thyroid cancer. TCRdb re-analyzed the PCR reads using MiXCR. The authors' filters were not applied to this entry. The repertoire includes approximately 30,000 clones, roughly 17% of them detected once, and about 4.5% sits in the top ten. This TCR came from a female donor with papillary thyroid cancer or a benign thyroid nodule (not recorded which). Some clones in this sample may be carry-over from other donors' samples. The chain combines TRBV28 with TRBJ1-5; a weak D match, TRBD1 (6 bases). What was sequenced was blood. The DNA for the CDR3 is TGTGCCAGCACTACCTGGCGGACAGTTAATCAGCCCCAGCATTTT. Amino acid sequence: CASTTWRTVNQPQHF.